Detailed here is one T cell receptor (beta chain). The time point here: technical triplicate 2. MiXCR, applied by TCRdb to the 5' RACE reads, yields one record per CDR3 protein. The sample holds about 59,000 distinct CDR3 sequences, 20% to 30% seen once. The data derive from a study of neurological immune-mediated disorders. The sample was PBMCs. This sequence was found in a man between 60 and 75 years old with HTLV-1-associated myelopathy (HAM/TSP).

The CDR3 spells CASSQMHRVGTEAFF. The CDR3 bases are TGTGCCAGCAGCCAGATGCACAGGGTAGGGACTGAAGCTTTCTTT. The chain couples TRBV3-1 to TRBJ1-1, with TRBD1 as a possible D gene (6 bases). The germline V gene has CDR1 LGHDT and CDR2 YNNKEL (reference sequence). V was cut by 3 bases and J by 5 bases, with 16 bases left in between. There are 15 residues in the CDR3.